This TCR beta chain emerged from a study of metastatic and nonmetastatic thyroid tumors. Study-wide context: Comparative analysis of repertoires was undertaken across blood and tumor or nodule tissue obtained from malignant and benign thyroid patients.

In the original workflow: Differences in CDR3 between clinicopathological groups were drawn on to build a classifier intended to discriminate distant-metastatic papillary thyroid cancer patients. From the PCR reads, TCRdb re-called clones with MiXCR. Here the V and J calls rest on TCRdb's processing, not on the authors' analysis. The sample holds about 11,000 clones, around 40% seen once. This CDR3 comprises 12 residues. V was shortened by 3 bases and J by 0 bases, with 3 bases between the two germline ends. Germline V CDR1 and CDR2: SGHTA, FQGNSA. Patients had received no treatment of any kind before thyroid surgery. As concerns this clone: The antigen is not known.

The study, taken as a whole, reports: For both blood and tumor, malignant thyroid tumors reportedly showed significantly higher TCR beta diversity than benign nodules did.

The chain couples TRBV7-2 to TRBJ2-7; no clear D gene. The clonotype comes from a female donor with papillary thyroid cancer or a benign thyroid nodule (not recorded which). Some clones in this sample may be carry-over from other donors' samples. The specimen sequenced was tumor tissue. CDR3 nucleotides: TGTGCCAGCAGCTTGAGCTCCTACGAGCAGTACTTC. Residues: CASSLSSYEQYF.